This passage covers 11 T cell receptor beta chains from one sample sequenced in a study of CD8 T cells in Susac syndrome. It was with random hexamers that about 0.45 to 1 ug RNA was reverse transcribed. Via MiXCR, TCRdb re-called the immunoSEQ multiplex PCR reads, giving one row per CDR3 protein. Found here are 100,000 to 110,000 distinct CDR3 sequences, about 96% of them singletons; the top ten hold 0.3%. What was sequenced was CD8+ T cells from PBMCs. Receptors originate from a human donor with Susac syndrome.

V usage is TRBV29-1 and J usage is TRBJ2-4; either TRBD1 or TRBD2 may supply D (5 bases each). V dropped 6 bases and J dropped 6 bases, with 21 bases sitting between them. The germline V gene has CDR1 SQVTM and CDR2 ANQGSEA. This CDR3 has 15 residues. The CDR3 here is CSVARDARVVNIQYF. The CDR3 region has the DNA TGCAGCGTCGCCCGGGACGCCCGTGTGGTAAACATTCAGTACTTC.

A single count supports this clonotype. The CDR3 nucleotides read TGCGCCAGCAGTCCTAGCGGAACCTTCTCCTACAATGAGCAGTTCTTC. It codes for CASSPSGTFSYNEQFF. J is TRBJ2-1 and V is TRBV4-1; 7 bases map to TRBD2. J lost 0 bases, V lost 6 bases, and 8 bases had no gene match. Germline-derived CDR1 and CDR2 are MGHRA and YSYEKL. This CDR3 region has 16 residues.

The J gene is TRBJ2-1, the V gene TRBV2, with 10 bases that match TRBD2. Per the germline V gene, CDR1 is SNHLY and CDR2 is FYNNEI. V trimming: 10 bases; J trimming: 5 bases; junction bases outside the gene matches: 8. CDR3 length equals 14 residues. The CDR3 loop reads CAKSAGGLDNEQFF. The CDR3 nucleotides are TGTGCCAAATCAGCGGGGGGGCTGGACAATGAGCAGTTCTTC. Full variable domain (outside the CDR3, taken from reference TRBV2 and TRBJ2-1): EPEVTQTPSHQVTQMGQEVILRCVPISNHLYFYWYRQILGQKVEFLVSFYNNEISEKSEIFDDQFSVERPDGSNFTLKIRSTKLEDSAMYFCAKSAGGLDNEQFFGPGTRLTVL.

The rearrangement joins TRBV29-1 to TRBJ2-3; 14 bases line up with TRBD2. Germline values: CDR1 SQVTM, CDR2 ANQGSEA. After removal of 4 bases from V and 0 bases from J, the junction contained 0 bases not matched to a gene. The CDR3 sequence is 15 residues long. The CDR3 loop is CSVGTSGRSTDTQYF. In DNA form, the CDR3 reads TGCAGCGTTGGGACTAGCGGGAGGAGCACAGATACGCAGTATTTT.

This chain connects TRBV12-3 or TRBV12-4 to TRBJ1-2; TRBD1 agrees at 7 bases. The CDR3 runs 14 residues. V was pared by 0 bases and J by 6 bases, with 4 bases of the junction left unmatched. This CDR3 is CASSLAPTGDGYTF. DNA of the CDR3: TGTGCCAGCAGTTTAGCGCCCACAGGGGATGGCTACACCTTC.

V usage is TRBV29-1 and J usage is TRBJ2-1; TRBD2 matches 8 bases. This CDR3 contains 16 residues. With V trimmed by 5 bases and J by 1 base, 10 bases remained unmatched. Germline values: CDR1 SQVTM, CDR2 ANQGSEA. In DNA, the CDR3 is TGCAGCGTTAGCCGGATACCGGGAGGGTCCTACAATGAGCAGTTCTTC. It codes for CSVSRIPGGSYNEQFF.

This chain connects TRBV18 to TRBJ1-5; 9 bases are shared with TRBD1. The CDR3 runs to 15 residues. Trimming removed 6 bases from V and 0 bases from J; junction bases left unmatched: 3. The germline gives CDR1 KGHSH, CDR2 LQKENI. CDR3 in amino acids: CASSRDRDSNQPQHF. DNA of the CDR3: TGTGCCAGCTCGAGGGACAGGGATAGCAATCAGCCCCAGCATTTT.

The chain has TRBV20-1 and TRBJ1-1, with D uncertain. Trimming removed 1 base from V and 0 bases from J, with 9 bases in between. The CDR3 runs 14 residues. CDR1 and CDR2 (germline): DFQATT, SNEGSKA (reference sequence). The CDR3 region has the DNA TGCAGTGCTAGAGGTGGACGGCTGAACACTGAAGCTTTCTTT. Its translation is CSARGGRLNTEAFF.

This chain joins TRBV12-3 or TRBV12-4 and TRBJ1-1; D possibly corresponds to TRBD1 (5 bases). The CDR3 totals 14 residues. V was cut by 7 bases and J by 5 bases, with 17 bases left in between. CDR3 DNA: TGTGCCAGCACCCTGACAGACTATAGGACTGAAGCTTTCTTT. This gives the protein CASTLTDYRTEAFF.

The J gene is TRBJ2-7, the V gene TRBV5-6; D uncertain. V gave up 4 bases and J gave up 7 bases, with 12 bases separating them. Germline CDR1 is SGHDT and CDR2 is YYEEEE. The CDR3 runs to 12 residues. CDR3 in DNA: TGTGCCAGCAGCCTTGTCAGCGAAGAGCAGTACTTC. Protein: CASSLVSEEQYF.

The chain is built from TRBV20-1 and TRBJ2-2; tentatively, D is TRBD1 or TRBD2 (5 bases each). This CDR3 has 14 amino acids. CDR1 is DFQATT and CDR2 is SNEGSKA in the germline V gene (reference sequence). V was cut by 0 bases and J by 4 bases, with 9 bases left in between. CDR3 residues: CSARDTGRTGELFF. The CDR3 nucleotides read TGCAGTGCTAGAGATACGGGGCGCACCGGGGAGCTGTTTTTT.